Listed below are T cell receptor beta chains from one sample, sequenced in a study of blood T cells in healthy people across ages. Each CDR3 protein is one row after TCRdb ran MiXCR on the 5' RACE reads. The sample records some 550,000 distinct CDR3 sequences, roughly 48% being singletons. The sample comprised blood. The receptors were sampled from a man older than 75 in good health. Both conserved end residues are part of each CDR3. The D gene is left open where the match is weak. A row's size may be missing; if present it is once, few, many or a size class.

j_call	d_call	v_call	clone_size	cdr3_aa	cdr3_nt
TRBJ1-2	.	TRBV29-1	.	CSVALGAGSNYGYTF	TGCAGCGTTGCGTTAGGGGCCGGGTCCAACTATGGCTACACCTTC
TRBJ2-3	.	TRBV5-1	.	CASSLGTRGRGTDTQYF	TGCGCCAGCAGCTTGGGAACCCGGGGGAGAGGCACAGATACGCAGTATTTT
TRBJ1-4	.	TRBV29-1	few	CSAGPSATNEKLFF	TGCAGCGCCGGACCCTCGGCAACTAATGAAAAACTGTTTTTT
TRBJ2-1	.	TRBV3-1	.	CASSQGRLVHEQFF	TGTGCCAGCAGCCAAGGCCGACTAGTCCATGAGCAGTTCTTC
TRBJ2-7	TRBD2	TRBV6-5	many	CASRRGGLPLHYEQYF	TGTGCCAGCCGTCGCGGGGGGCTTCCTCTTCACTACGAGCAGTACTTC
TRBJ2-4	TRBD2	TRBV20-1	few	CSASTLASGASEGIQYF	TGCAGTGCTAGTACACTTGCTAGCGGGGCCTCGGAAGGCATTCAGTACTTC
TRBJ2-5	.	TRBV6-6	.	CATGPVGETQYF	TGTGCCACCGGGCCGGTAGGGGAGACCCAGTACTTC
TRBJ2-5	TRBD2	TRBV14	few	CASSQRIREEGWYQETQYF	TGTGCCAGCAGCCAGAGGATCCGGGAGGAAGGGTGGTACCAAGAGACCCAGTACTTC
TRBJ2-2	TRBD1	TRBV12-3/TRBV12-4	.	CASSPPRYDRGRTGELFF	TGTGCCAGCAGTCCACCGCGATATGACAGGGGGCGCACCGGGGAGCTGTTTTTT
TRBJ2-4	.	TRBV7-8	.	CASSLIFRTDGAKNIQYF	TGTGCCAGCAGCCTCATCTTTAGGACGGATGGGGCCAAAAACATTCAGTACTTC
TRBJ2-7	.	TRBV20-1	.	CSAPPGDGYEQYF	TGCAGTGCTCCCCCCGGGGATGGGTACGAGCAGTACTTC
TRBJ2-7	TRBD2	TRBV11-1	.	CASSSAGGQGDRYF	TGTGCCAGCAGCTCTGCGGGAGGCCAAGGCGATCGGTACTTC
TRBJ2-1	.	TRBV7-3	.	CASSLNPDGEQFF	TGTGCCAGCAGCTTAAACCCGGACGGGGAGCAGTTCTTC
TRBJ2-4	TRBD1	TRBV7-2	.	CASSNPGGKNIQYF	TGTGCCAGCAGCAATCCAGGGGGCAAAAACATTCAGTACTTC
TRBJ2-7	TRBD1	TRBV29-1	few	CSVWQGANEQYF	TGCAGCGTTTGGCAGGGGGCAAACGAGCAGTACTTC
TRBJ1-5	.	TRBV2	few	CASSLTGQPQHF	TGTGCCAGCAGCCTCACTGGTCAGCCCCAGCATTTT
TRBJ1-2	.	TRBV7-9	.	CASSRGGPDGYTF	TGTGCCAGCAGCCGGGGGGGTCCAGATGGCTACACCTTC
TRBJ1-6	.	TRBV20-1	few	CSARGGSSYNSPLHF	TGCAGTGCTAGAGGGGGAAGCTCCTATAATTCACCCCTCCACTTT
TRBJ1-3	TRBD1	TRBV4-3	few	CASSQTPTGTGNTIYF	TGCGCCAGCAGCCAAACTCCGACAGGGACTGGAAACACCATATATTTT
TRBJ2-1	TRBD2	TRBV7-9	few	CASRLAGGVMFF	TGTGCCAGCAGGCTAGCGGGAGGGGTGATGTTCTTC
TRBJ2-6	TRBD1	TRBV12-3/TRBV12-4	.	CASSPQGARGANVLTF	TGTGCCAGCAGTCCGCAGGGGGCTAGAGGGGCCAACGTCCTGACTTTC
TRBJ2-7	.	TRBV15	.	CATSRAGVYEQYF	TGTGCCACCAGCAGGGCAGGAGTCTACGAGCAGTACTTC
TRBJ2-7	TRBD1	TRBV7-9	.	CASSFQGAGQYF	TGTGCCAGCAGCTTTCAGGGGGCCGGTCAGTACTTC
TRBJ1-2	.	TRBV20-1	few	CSARDWGQVVDYGYTF	TGCAGTGCTAGAGATTGGGGGCAGGTGGTTGACTATGGCTACACCTTC
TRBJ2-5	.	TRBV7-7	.	CASSAEGRETQYF	TGTGCTAGCAGCGCAGAGGGTCGAGAGACCCAGTACTTC
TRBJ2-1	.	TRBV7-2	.	CASSLVPYNEQFF	TGTGCCAGCAGCTTAGTCCCCTACAATGAGCAGTTCTTC
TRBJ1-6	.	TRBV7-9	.	CASSQTGGLGNSPLHF	TGTGCCAGCAGCCAAACGGGGGGATTGGGAAATTCACCCCTCCACTTT
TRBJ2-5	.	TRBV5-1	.	CASSLRPPGTGETQYF	TGCGCCAGCAGCTTGCGTCCCCCTGGAACAGGGGAGACCCAGTACTTC
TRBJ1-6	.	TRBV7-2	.	CASSFGDSRRSPLHF	TGTGCCAGCAGCTTCGGGGACTCCAGGCGGTCACCCCTCCACTTT
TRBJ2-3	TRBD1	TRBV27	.	CASSISKGQGYTDTQYF	TGTGCCAGCAGTATAAGCAAGGGACAGGGATACACAGATACGCAGTATTTT